The clone carrying this TCR beta chain was observed at least ten times. TCRdb processed the RT-PCR reads anew with MiXCR; each CDR3 protein has one entry. The sample lists hundreds of thousands of distinct CDR3 sequences, 13% to 15% occurring once. Trimming cost V 3 bases and J 2 bases, with 15 bases left between them. Looked up from germline, CDR1 is SGHDT and CDR2 is YYEEEE. The CDR3 is made up of 16 amino acids. This TCR was recovered from a female donor in good health, serving as a healthy control. J is TRBJ2-1 and V is TRBV5-6; perhaps TRBD2 as D (7 bases). The sequenced sample consisted of memory CD4+ T cells from blood. The CDR3 spells CASSYDRGAAYNEQFF. In DNA, the CDR3 is TGTGCCAGCAGCTACGATCGGGGGGCGGCCTACAATGAGCAGTTCTTC.